Listed below are T cell receptor beta chains from one sample, sequenced in a study of CXCR3-negative and CXCR3-positive naive CD8 T cells. With the 5' RACE reads reprocessed, TCRdb shows one record per CDR3 protein and no DNA. The sample table sets out approximately 5,600 distinct CDR3 sequences. Sequencing used naive CXCR3- CD8+ T cells from blood. These receptors all come from a human donor in good health. Some clones in this sample may be carry-over from other donors' samples. CDR3s include the opening cysteine and the closing phenylalanine or tryptophan. Some rows have no size entry. The others give once, few or many, or a class for an expanded clone.

size: .; J: TRBJ2-3; V: TRBV6-1; CDR3: CASIDRASTDTQYF
size: .; J: TRBJ2-5; V: TRBV6-5; CDR3: CASSTRTGHQETQYF
size: medium-sized; J: TRBJ2-3; V: TRBV29-1; CDR3: CSVEEKAGAAADTQYF
size: .; J: TRBJ1-1; V: TRBV27; CDR3: CASSFGRDTEAFF
size: medium-sized; J: TRBJ2-7; V: TRBV5-1; CDR3: CASSLWDRAPFEQYF
size: .; J: TRBJ2-1; V: TRBV10-3; CDR3: CAISGTSYNEQFF
size: .; J: TRBJ2-7; V: TRBV5-1; CDR3: CASSLASLYEQYF
size: medium-sized; J: TRBJ1-1; V: TRBV10-3; CDR3: CAISNDTDSMNTEAFF
size: .; J: TRBJ2-7; V: TRBV27; CDR3: CASRTTSEQYF
size: medium-sized; J: TRBJ2-1; V: TRBV29-1; CDR3: CSVERLADNEQFF
size: medium-sized; J: TRBJ1-1; V: TRBV15; CDR3: CATSRRTFSSLVNTEAFF
size: .; J: TRBJ1-1; V: TRBV29-1; CDR3: CSVDQGSLNTEAFF
size: medium-sized; J: TRBJ1-5; V: TRBV25-1; CDR3: CASSEGSVNQPQHF
size: .; J: TRBJ2-3; V: TRBV6-2/TRBV6-3; CDR3: CASTNTDTQYF
size: medium-sized; J: TRBJ2-1; V: TRBV6-2/TRBV6-3; CDR3: CASTTYPQRGYNEQFF
size: medium-sized; J: TRBJ2-1; V: TRBV27; CDR3: CASSPLGGEQFF
size: medium-sized; J: TRBJ2-1; V: TRBV29-1; CDR3: CSVTSGGDNEQFF